This T cell receptor (beta chain) was recorded in a study of blood T cells in healthy people across ages. Study-level findings and limits: Per million T cells, the diversity of TCR beta decreased roughly linearly as age advanced. No one knew whether donors had CMV, which possibly confounded expanded clonotype changes.

Note on this clonotype: Its target is not known.

The V and J ends lost 4 bases and 6 bases, in that order; junction bases with no gene match: 5. The germline gives CDR1 DFQATT, CDR2 SNEGSKA (reference sequence). CDR3 length: 14 amino acids. Using a J-beta primer mix together with a sample-barcoded 5' primer, a second PCR was run for about 6 to 11 cycles. MiXCR was run by TCRdb on the 5' RACE reads, yielding one entry per CDR3 protein. This table has 1.2 million to 1.5 million distinct CDR3 sequences, roughly 64% appearing once. The chain joins TRBV20-1 to TRBJ2-1, with 11 bases matching TRBD2. The clonotype comes from a man between 18 and 35 years old in good health. Sequenced: blood. CDR3 DNA sequence: TGCAGTGCTAAATCTAGCGGGGGGACCAATGAGCAGTTCTTC. This encodes CSAKSSGGTNEQFF.